Each of the 15 T cell receptor beta chains below was sequenced from the same sample in a study of cytomegalovirus exposure and HLA in healthy donors. The PCR employed 60 Vbeta primers together with 13 Jbeta primers. Clones were read by immunoSEQ multiplex PCR, and TCRdb kept only the in-frame ones, dropping some. The table includes over 75,000 clones, 79% detected once. The sequenced sample consisted of PBMCs. These receptors were collected from a male donor in good health and CMV-seropositive.

This clone was detected ten times or more. The CDR3 sequence is CASSATGETEAFF. In nucleotides, the CDR3 is TGTGCCAGCAGCGCCACAGGGGAGACTGAAGCTTTCTTT. J is TRBJ1-1 and V is TRBV9; TRBD1 matches at 7 bases. The CDR3 sequence is 13 residues long. Germline loops: CDR1 SGDLS, CDR2 YYNGEE. V dropped 3 bases and J dropped 5; count of bases not matched to a gene: 4.

The V and J genes are TRBV5-8 and TRBJ1-1; unclear D gene. Trimming cost V 2 bases and J 6 bases, with 11 bases left between them. The CDR3 extends over 13 amino acids. The germline CDR1 and CDR2 sequences are SGHTS and YDEGEE. CDR3 DNA sequence: TGTGCCAGCAGCTTAGATAGGAGAGCTGAAGCTTTCTTT. As protein: CASSLDRRAEAFF.

The chain links TRBV18 to TRBJ1-6; 8 positions agree with TRBD1. CDR3 size: 18 residues. The J segment lost 7 bases and the V segment lost 2 bases, leaving 13 bases of the junction unmatched. The germline V gene has CDR1 KGHSH and CDR2 LQKENI. CDR3 in DNA: TGTGCCAGCTCACCAACAGCTCCCCTGACAGGGGCCAATTCACCCCTCCACTTT. The encoded protein is CASSPTAPLTGANSPLHF.

By frequency in the sample, this clone is medium-sized. The chain carries TRBV5-6 and TRBJ2-7, with 14 nucleotides matching TRBD2. There are 16 residues in the CDR3. Germline loops: CDR1 SGHDT, CDR2 YYEEEE. V lost 4 bases, J lost 2 bases, and 5 bases stayed unmatched. CDR3 loop: CASSVGLAGGAYEQYF. CDR3 nucleotides: TGTGCCAGCAGCGTAGGACTAGCGGGGGGCGCCTACGAGCAGTACTTC. The full variable domain, in which reference TRBV5-6 and TRBJ2-7 provide the parts outside the CDR3, is DAGVTQSPTHLIKTRGQQVTLRCSPKSGHDTVSWYQQALGQGPQFIFQYYEEEERQRGNFPDRFSGHQFPNYSSELNVNALLLGDSALYLCASSVGLAGGAYEQYFGPGTRLTVT.

This clone showed up just once. The chain recombines TRBV5-1 with TRBJ1-2, with TRBD1 matching 9 bases. V was pared by 7 bases and J by 8 bases, with 9 bases of the junction left unmatched. Germline assignment: CDR1 SGHRS and CDR2 YFSETQ. The CDR3 loop spans 13 amino acids. Written as DNA, the CDR3 is TGCGCCAGCGGGACCACGACAGGGGGAGGCTACACCTTC. Residues: CASGTTTGGGYTF.

This clone appeared a few times. The chain employs TRBV6-1 and TRBJ1-5; tentatively, D is TRBD1 (5 bases). In germline, CDR1 is MNHNS, CDR2 SASEGT. The CDR3 is 15 residues long. V lost 2 bases and J lost 2, with 10 bases in between. The CDR3 is CASSEPGGGNQPQHF. CDR3 sequence (DNA): TGTGCCAGCAGTGAACCTGGAGGGGGCAATCAGCCCCAGCATTTT.

Here the CDR3 reads CASRGYRLPNTEAFF. As DNA, the CDR3 is TGTGCCAGCAGGGGTTACAGGTTACCGAACACTGAAGCTTTCTTT. This rearrangement joins TRBV27 to TRBJ1-1; D is possibly TRBD1 (5 bases). Germline CDR1 is MNHEY and CDR2 is SMNVEV (reference sequence). Deletions cut 6 bases from V and 1 base from J, with 15 bases between. The CDR3 consists of 15 residues.

The chain carries TRBV9 and TRBJ2-3, with D maybe TRBD2 (6 bases). Germline V lookup: CDR1 SGDLS, CDR2 YYNGEE. The CDR3 spans 15 residues. V dropped 4 bases and J dropped 0 bases, with 12 bases sitting between them. This CDR3 reads CASSPGRGSTDTQYF. The CDR3 DNA reads as TGTGCCAGCAGCCCTGGTCGGGGGAGCACAGATACGCAGTATTTT.

This rearrangement joins TRBV5-4 to TRBJ2-3; no clear D. Germline CDR1 and CDR2: SGHNT and YYREEE (reference sequence). The germline V and J ends were trimmed by 0 bases and 1 base, with 6 bases remaining between them. The length of the CDR3 is 14 residues. The CDR3 reads CASSLAQRTDTQYF. CDR3 in DNA: TGTGCCAGCAGCTTGGCACAGCGCACAGATACGCAGTATTTT.

The V call is TRBV7-3, the J call TRBJ2-5; 7 bases line up with TRBD1. Trimming at V came to 4 bases and at J to 4 bases, leaving 6 bases not matched to a gene. The germline gives CDR1 SGHTA, CDR2 FQGTGA. The CDR3 has 14 amino acids. The CDR3 here is CASSSQGDGETQYF. CDR3 coding DNA: TGTGCCAGCAGCTCCCAGGGGGATGGAGAGACCCAGTACTTC.

The table lists this clone with a few counts. The chain joins TRBV7-2 to TRBJ2-7, with D uncertain. The germline V gene encodes CDR1 SGHTA and CDR2 FQGNSA. The CDR3 consists of 13 residues. Trimming shortened V by 5 bases and J by 3 bases, and 11 bases separated the two germline ends. The CDR3: CASSPPSGYEQYF. CDR3 in DNA: TGTGCCAGCAGCCCTCCCTCCGGCTACGAGCAGTACTTC.

This clone has only a few counts. The V call is TRBV29-1, the J call TRBJ2-1, with 8 bases that match TRBD1. Germline V CDR1 and CDR2: SQVTM, ANQGSEA. The CDR3 consists of 14 residues. With V trimmed by 1 base and J by 7 bases, 6 bases remained unmatched. CDR3 bases: TGCAGCGTTGAAGGTCGGACAGGGCGGAATGAGCAGTTCTTC. This encodes CSVEGRTGRNEQFF.

V usage is TRBV5-1 and J usage is TRBJ1-2; possibly TRBD1 for D (5 bases). Germline CDR1 SGHRS, CDR2 YFSETQ. The CDR3 covers 15 residues. V gave up 0 bases and J gave up 4 bases, with 13 bases separating them. CDR3 DNA sequence: TGCGCCAGCAGCTTGGATGGGGGGGTGGGCTATGGCTACACCTTC. As protein: CASSLDGGVGYGYTF.

The chain employs TRBV11-2 and TRBJ1-1; maybe TRBD1 (6 bases). CDR1 is SGHAT, CDR2 FQNNGV, per germline. The V gene lost 3 bases and the J gene lost 5 bases, with 7 bases spanning the gap. The CDR3 loop spans 12 amino acids. The CDR3 reads CASSFTGTEAFF. The CDR3 bases are TGTGCCAGCAGCTTCACAGGGACTGAAGCTTTCTTT.

The V call is TRBV5-6, the J call TRBJ2-7, with D perhaps TRBD2 (6 bases). This CDR3 comprises 14 residues. Germline loops: CDR1 SGHDT, CDR2 YYEEEE. Trimming took off 4 bases at V and 3 bases at J, with 14 bases between the two ends. The CDR3 coding sequence is TGTGCCAGCAGCCCGCTGAGGAGGGACTACGAGCAGTACTTC. It specifies CASSPLRRDYEQYF.